This T cell receptor (beta chain) came from a study of response to subunit inactivated influenza vaccine. Unmatched junction bases numbered 5, after V lost 1 base and J lost 5 bases. This CDR3 is built from 15 residues. Germline CDR1 is MNHNS and CDR2 is SASEGT. This clonotype has a handful of counts. MiXCR, run by TCRdb on the RT-PCR reads, gives a single entry per CDR3 protein. The sample has hundreds of thousands of distinct CDR3 sequences; 11% to 15% are singletons. The receptor's source is a man aged 45-60 years who received an inactivated influenza vaccine. The J gene is TRBJ1-5, the V gene TRBV6-1, with TRBD1 matching 7 bases. The sample was PBMCs from blood, taken less than 15 days before vaccination. The CDR3 nucleotides are TGTGCCAGCAGTGAAGGGAACAGGGGTTATCAGCCCCAGCATTTT. This gives the protein CASSEGNRGYQPQHF.